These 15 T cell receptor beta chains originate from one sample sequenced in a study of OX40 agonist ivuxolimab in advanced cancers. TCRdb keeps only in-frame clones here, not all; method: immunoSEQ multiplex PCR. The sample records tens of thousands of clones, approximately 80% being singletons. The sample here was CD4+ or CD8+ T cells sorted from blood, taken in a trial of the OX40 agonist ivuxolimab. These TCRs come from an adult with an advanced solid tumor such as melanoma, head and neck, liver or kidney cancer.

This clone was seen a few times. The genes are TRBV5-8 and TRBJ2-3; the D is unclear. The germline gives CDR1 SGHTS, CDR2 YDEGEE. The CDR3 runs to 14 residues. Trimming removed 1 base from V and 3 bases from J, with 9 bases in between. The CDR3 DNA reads TGTGCCAGCAGCTTGACAGAGAGAACAGATACGCAGTATTTT. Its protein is CASSLTERTDTQYF.

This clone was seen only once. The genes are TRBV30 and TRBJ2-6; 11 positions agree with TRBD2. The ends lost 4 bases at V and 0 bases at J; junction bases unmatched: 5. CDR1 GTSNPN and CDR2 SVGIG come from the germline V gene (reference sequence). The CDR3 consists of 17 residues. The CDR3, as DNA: TGTGCCTGGACTGGACTAGCGGGCATCTCTGGGGCCAACGTCCTGACTTTC. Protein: CAWTGLAGISGANVLTF. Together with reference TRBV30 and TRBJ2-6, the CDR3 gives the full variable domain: SQTIHQWPATLVQPVGSPLSLECTVEGTSNPNLYWYRQAAGRGLQLLFYSVGIGQISSEVPQNLSASRPQDRQFILSSKKLLLSDSGFYLCAWTGLAGISGANVLTFGAGSRLTVL.

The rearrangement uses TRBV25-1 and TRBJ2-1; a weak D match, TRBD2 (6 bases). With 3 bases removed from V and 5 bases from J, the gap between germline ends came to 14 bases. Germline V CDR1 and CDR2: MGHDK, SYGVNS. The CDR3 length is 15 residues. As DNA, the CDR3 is TGTGCCAGCAGTGAGCTAGGTAGCGGACACAATGAGCAGTTCTTC. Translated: CASSELGSGHNEQFF.

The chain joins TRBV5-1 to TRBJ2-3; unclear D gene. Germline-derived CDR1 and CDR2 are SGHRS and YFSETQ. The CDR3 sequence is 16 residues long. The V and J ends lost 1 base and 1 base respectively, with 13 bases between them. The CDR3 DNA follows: TGCGCCAGCAGCTTGAGGAGAAATGTGGGCACAGATACGCAGTATTTT. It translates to CASSLRRNVGTDTQYF.

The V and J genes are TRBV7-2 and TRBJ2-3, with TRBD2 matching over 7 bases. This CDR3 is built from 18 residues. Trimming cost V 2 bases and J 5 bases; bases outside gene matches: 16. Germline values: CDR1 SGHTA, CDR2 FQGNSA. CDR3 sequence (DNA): TGTGCCAGCAGCTTATTATGGAGGGATCAGCGGGAAGGAGATACGCAGTATTTT. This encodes CASSLLWRDQREGDTQYF.

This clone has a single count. The chain's CDR3 is CASSRPGTGSYEQYF. The CDR3 DNA sequence: TGCGCCAGCAGCCGGCCCGGGACAGGGTCCTACGAGCAGTACTTC. This rearrangement joins TRBV4-1 to TRBJ2-7; 9 nucleotides align to TRBD1. The CDR3 is 15 residues long. The ends lost 4 bases at V and 1 base at J; junction bases unmatched: 5. Looked up from germline, CDR1 is MGHRA and CDR2 is YSYEKL.

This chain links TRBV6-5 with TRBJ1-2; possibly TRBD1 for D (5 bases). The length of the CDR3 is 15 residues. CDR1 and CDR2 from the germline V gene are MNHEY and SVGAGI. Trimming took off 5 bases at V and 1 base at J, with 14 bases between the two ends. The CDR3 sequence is CASSRPGSHNYGYTF. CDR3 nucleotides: TGTGCCAGCAGTCGCCCAGGGAGCCATAACTATGGCTACACCTTC.

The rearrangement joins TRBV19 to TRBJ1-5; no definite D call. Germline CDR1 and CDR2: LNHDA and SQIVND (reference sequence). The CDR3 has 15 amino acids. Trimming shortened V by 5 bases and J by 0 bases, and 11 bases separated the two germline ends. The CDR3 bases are TGTGCCAGTAGTGCCGCAGTCTCTAGCAATCAGCCCCAGCATTTT. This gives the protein CASSAAVSSNQPQHF.

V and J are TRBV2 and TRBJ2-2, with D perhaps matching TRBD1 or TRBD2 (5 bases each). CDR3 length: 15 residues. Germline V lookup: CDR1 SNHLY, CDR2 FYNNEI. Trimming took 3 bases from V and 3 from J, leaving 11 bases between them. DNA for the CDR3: TGTGCCAGCAGTGAGGGGGTCGGGTACACCGGGGAGCTGTTTTTT. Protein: CASSEGVGYTGELFF.

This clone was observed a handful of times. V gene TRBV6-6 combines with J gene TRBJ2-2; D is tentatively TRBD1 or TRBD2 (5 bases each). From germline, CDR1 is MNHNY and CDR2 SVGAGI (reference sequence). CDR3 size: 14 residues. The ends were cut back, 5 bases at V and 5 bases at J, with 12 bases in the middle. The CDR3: CASSPEGTTGELFF. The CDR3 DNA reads TGTGCCAGCAGTCCTGAGGGGACGACCGGGGAGCTGTTTTTT.

The CDR3 DNA reads as TGTGCCTGGAGTTTCCAGGGGGCCGGAGAAAGTTTGGGACTGTTTTTT. Translation: CAWSFQGAGESLGLFF. V usage is TRBV30 and J usage is TRBJ1-4; 8 bases map to TRBD1. The CDR3 has 16 residues. V lost 2 bases to trimming and J lost 13 bases; unmatched junction nucleotides: 18. CDR1 GTSNPN and CDR2 SVGIG come from the germline V gene (reference sequence).

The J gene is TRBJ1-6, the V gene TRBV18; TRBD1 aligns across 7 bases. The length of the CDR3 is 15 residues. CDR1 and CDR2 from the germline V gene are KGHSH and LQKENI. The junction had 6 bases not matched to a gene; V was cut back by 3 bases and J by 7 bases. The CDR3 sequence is CASSPLTGKNSPLHF. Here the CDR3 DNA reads TGTGCCAGCTCACCCTTGACAGGGAAGAATTCACCCCTCCACTTT. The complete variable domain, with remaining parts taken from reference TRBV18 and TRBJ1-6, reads NAGVMQNPRHLVRRRGQEARLRCSPMKGHSHVYWYRQLPEEGLKFMVYLQKENIIDESGMPKERFSAEFPKEGPSILRIQQVVRGDSAAYFCASSPLTGKNSPLHFGNGTRLTVT.

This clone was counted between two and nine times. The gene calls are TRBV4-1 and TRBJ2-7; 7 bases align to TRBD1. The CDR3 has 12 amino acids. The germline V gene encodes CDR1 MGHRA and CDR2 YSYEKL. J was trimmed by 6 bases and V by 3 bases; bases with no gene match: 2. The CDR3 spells CASSQHRGEQYF. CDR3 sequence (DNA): TGCGCCAGCAGCCAGCACAGGGGCGAGCAGTACTTC.

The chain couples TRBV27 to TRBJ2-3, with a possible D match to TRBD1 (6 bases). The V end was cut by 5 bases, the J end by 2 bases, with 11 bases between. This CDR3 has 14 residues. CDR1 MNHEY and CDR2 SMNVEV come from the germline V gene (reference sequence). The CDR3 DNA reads TGTGCCAGCAGTACAGGGTATCCCACAGATACGCAGTATTTT. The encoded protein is CASSTGYPTDTQYF.

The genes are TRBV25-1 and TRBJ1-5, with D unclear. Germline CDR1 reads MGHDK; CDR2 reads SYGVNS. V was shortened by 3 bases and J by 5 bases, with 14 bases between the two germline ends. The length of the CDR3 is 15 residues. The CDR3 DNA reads TGTGCCAGCAGTGATGAGCCAGGATTACATCAGCCCCAGCATTTT. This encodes CASSDEPGLHQPQHF.